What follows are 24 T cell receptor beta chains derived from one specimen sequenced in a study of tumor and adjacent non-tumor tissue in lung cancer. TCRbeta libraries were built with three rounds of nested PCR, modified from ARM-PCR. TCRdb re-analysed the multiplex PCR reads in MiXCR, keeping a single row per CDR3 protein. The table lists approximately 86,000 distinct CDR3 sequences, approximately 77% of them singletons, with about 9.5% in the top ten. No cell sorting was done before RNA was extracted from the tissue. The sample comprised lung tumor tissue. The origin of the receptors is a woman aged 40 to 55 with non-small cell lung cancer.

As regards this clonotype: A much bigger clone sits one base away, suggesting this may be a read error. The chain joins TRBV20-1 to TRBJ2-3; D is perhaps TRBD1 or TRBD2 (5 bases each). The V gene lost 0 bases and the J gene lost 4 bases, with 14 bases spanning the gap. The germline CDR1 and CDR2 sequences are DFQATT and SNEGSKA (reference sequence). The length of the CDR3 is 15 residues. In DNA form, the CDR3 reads TGCAGTGCTAGAGAGGCCTGGGGACGCGCAGATACGCAGTATTTT. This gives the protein CSAREAWGRADTQYF.

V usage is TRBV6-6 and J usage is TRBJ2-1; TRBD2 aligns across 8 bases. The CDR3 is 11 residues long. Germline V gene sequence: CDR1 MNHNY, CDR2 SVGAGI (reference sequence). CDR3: CTSSYGRGQFF. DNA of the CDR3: TGTACAAGCAGTTACGGGAGGGGGCAGTTCTTC.

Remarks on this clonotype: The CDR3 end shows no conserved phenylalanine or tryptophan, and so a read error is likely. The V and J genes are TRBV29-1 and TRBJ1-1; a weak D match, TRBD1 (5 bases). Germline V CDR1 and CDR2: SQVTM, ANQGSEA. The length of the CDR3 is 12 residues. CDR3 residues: CSVRAGFTDAFI. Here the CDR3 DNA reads TGCAGCGTTCGGGCAGGGTTCACTGACGCTTTCATC.

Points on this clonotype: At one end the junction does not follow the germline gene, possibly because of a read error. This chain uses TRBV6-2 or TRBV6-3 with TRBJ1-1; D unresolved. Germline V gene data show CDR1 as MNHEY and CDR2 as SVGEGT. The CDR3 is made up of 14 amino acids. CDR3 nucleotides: TGTGCCAGCAGTCCATCGATCATGAACAGTGAAGCTTTCTTC. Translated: CASSPSIMNSEAFF.

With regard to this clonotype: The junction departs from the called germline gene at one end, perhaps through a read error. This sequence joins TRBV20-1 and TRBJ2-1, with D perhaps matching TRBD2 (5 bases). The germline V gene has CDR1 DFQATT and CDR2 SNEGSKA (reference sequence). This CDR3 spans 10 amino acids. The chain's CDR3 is CSARVSRELF. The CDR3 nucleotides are TGCAGTGCTAGAGTTTCTAGGGAGCTCTTC.

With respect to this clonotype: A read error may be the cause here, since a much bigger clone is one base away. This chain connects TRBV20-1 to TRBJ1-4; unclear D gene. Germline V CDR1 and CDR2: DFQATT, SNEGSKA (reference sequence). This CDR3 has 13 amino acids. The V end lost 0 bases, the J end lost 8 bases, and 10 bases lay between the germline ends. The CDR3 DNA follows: TGCAGTGCTAGAGAGGAGGCAGAGGAAAAACTGTTTTTT. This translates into CSAREEAEEKLFF.

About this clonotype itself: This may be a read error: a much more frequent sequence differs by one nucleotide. The CDR3 bases are TGCAGTGCTAGAATACCCCGGACTAGTCAGGGCATTCAGTACTTC. This gives the protein CSARIPRTSQGIQYF. The chain uses TRBV20-1 and TRBJ2-4; 7 bases line up with TRBD2. After removal of 2 bases from V and 9 bases from J, the junction contained 13 bases not matched to a gene. The V gene's germline CDR1 is DFQATT and CDR2 SNEGSKA (reference sequence). The CDR3 is 15 amino acids.

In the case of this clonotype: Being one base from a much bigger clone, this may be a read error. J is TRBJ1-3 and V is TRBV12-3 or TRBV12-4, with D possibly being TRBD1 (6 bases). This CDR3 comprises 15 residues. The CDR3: CAGRGGGWSGNTIYF. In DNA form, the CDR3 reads TGTGCCGGCAGGGGAGGGGGATGGTCTGGAAACACCATATATTTT.

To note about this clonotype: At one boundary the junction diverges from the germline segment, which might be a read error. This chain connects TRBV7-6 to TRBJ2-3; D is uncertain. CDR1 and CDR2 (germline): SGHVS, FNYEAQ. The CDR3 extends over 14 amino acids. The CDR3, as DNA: TGTGCCAGCAGCTTATGGGTAGGCATAGATACCCAGTATTTT. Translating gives CASSLWVGIDTQYF. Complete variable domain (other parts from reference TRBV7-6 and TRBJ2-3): GAGVSQSPRYKVTKRGQDVALRCDPISGHVSLYWYRQALGQGPEFLTYFNYEAQQDKSGLPNDRFSAERPEGSISTLTIQRTEQRDSAMYRCASSLWVGIDTQYFGPGTRLTVL.

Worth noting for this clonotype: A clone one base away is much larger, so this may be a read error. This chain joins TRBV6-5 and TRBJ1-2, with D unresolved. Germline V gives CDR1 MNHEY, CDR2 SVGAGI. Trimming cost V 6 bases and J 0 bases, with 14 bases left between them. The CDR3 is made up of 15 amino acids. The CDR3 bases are TGTGCCAGCAGCCTCTATCCCAGAACTAACTATGGCTACACCTTC. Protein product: CASSLYPRTNYGYTF.

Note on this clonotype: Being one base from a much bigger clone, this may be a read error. For the CDR3, the DNA is TGTGCCAGCAGTGACGTCGGACTAATCACTAAGTTCTTC. Its translation is CASSDVGLITKFF. This chain links TRBV2 with TRBJ2-1; TRBD2 is a possible D gene (6 bases). This CDR3 has 13 amino acids. Trimming removed 3 bases at V and 14 bases at J, with 17 bases between. From germline, CDR1 is SNHLY and CDR2 FYNNEI.

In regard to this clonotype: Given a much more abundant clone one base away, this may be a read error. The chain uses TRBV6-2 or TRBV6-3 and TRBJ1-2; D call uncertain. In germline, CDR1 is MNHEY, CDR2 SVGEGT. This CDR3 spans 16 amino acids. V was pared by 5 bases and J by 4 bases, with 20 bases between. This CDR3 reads CASSDSSTVVSYGYTF. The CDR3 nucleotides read TGTGCCAGCAGTGATTCCTCGACGGTAGTTAGCTATGGCTACACCTTC.

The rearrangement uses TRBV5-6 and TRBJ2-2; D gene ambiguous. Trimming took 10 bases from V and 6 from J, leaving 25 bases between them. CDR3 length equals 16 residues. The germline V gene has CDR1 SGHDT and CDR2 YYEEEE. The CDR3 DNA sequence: TGTGCCTGTAGCTTGGCCATGGCCGAGCCCCCCGGGGAGCTGTTTTTT. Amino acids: CACSLAMAEPPGELFF.

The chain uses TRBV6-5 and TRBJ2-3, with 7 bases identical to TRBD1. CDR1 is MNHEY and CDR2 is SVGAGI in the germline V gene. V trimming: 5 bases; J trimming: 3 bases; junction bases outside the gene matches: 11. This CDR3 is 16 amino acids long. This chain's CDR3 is CASSGTQGTRTDTQYF. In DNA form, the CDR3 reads TGTGCCAGCAGTGGGACACAGGGGACACGGACAGATACGCAGTATTTT.

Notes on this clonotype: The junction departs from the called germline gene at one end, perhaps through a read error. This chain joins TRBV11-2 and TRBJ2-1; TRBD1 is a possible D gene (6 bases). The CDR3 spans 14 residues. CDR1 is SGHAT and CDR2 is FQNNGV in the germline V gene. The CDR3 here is CASSPQTGYNELFF. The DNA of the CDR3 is TGTGCCAGCAGCCCGCAGACAGGATACAATGAGCTGTTCTTC.

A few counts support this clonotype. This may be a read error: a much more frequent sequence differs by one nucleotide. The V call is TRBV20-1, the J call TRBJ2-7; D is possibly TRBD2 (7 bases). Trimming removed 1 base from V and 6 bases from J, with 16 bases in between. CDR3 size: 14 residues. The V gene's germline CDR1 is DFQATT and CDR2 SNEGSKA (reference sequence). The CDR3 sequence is CSARGPSGTSEQYF. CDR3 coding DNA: TGCAGTGCTAGAGGCCCCAGCGGGACATCCGAGCAGTACTTC.

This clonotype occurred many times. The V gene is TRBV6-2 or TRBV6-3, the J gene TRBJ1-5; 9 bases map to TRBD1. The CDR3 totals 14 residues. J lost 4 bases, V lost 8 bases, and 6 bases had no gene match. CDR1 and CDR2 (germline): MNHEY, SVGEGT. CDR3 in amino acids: CASSTGGENQPQHF. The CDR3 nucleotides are TGTGCCAGCTCAACAGGGGGCGAGAATCAGCCCCAGCATTTT.

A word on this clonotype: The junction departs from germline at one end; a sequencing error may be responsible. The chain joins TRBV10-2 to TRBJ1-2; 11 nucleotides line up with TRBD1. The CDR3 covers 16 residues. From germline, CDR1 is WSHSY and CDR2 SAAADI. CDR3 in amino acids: CVSIIPDRGPGYGYTF. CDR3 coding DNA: TGCGTCAGCATAATACCGGACAGGGGGCCCGGCTATGGCTACACCTTC.

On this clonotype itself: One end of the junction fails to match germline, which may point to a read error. The CDR3 spells CVSNSAGNARAEQYF. CDR3 sequence (DNA): TGTGTCAGCAATTCGGCAGGAAACGCAAGGGCCGAGCAGTACTTC. The chain recombines TRBV6-2 or TRBV6-3 with TRBJ2-7; D unclear. CDR3 length: 15 amino acids. Germline CDR1 reads MNHEY; CDR2 reads SVGEGT.

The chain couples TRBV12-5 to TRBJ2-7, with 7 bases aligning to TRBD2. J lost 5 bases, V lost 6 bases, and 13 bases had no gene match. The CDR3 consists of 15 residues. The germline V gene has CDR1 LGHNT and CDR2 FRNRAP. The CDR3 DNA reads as TGTGCTAGTGGACCCCCGCGGGAGTGCTCTCACGAGCAGTACTTC. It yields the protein CASGPPRECSHEQYF.

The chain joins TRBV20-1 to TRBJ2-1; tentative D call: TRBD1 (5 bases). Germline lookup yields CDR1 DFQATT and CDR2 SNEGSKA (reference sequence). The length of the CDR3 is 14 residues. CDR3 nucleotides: TGCGATGCTAGTCGGACATTCCAAGGCAATGAGCAGTTCTTC. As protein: CDASRTFQGNEQFF.

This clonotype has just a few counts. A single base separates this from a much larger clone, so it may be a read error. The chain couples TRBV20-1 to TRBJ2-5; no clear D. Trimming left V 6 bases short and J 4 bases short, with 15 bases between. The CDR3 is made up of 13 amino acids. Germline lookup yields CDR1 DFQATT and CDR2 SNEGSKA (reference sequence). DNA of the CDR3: TGCAGTGCCAGACGGGCGAAGGGAGAGACCCAGTACTTC. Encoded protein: CSARRAKGETQYF.

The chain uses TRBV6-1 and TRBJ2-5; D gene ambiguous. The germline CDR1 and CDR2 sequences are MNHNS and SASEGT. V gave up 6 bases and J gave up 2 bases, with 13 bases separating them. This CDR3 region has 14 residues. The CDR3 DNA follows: TGTGCCAGCAGGCGAAGACTGCAACAAGAGACCCAGTACTTC. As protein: CASRRRLQQETQYF.

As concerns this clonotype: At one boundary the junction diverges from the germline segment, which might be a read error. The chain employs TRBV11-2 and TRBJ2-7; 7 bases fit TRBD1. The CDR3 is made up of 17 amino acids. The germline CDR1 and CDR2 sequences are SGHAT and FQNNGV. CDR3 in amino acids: CVSSLSSTGLGSYEQYF. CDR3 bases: TGTGTCAGCAGTTTATCTTCGACAGGGTTGGGTTCCTACGAGCAATACTTC.